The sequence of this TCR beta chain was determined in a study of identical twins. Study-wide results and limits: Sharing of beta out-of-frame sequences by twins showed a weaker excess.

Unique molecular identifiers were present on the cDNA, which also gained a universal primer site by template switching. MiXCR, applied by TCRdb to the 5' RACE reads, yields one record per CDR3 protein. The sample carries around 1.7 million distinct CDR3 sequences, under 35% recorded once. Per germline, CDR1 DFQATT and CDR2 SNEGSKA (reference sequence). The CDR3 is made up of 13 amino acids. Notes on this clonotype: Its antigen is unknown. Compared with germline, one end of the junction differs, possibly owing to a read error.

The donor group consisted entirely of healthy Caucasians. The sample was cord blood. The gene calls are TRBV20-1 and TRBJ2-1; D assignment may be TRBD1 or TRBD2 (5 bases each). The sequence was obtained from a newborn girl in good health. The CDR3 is CSAQVQAGNGQFF. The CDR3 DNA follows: TGCAGTGCTCAGGTACAGGCGGGCAATGGGCAGTTCTTC.